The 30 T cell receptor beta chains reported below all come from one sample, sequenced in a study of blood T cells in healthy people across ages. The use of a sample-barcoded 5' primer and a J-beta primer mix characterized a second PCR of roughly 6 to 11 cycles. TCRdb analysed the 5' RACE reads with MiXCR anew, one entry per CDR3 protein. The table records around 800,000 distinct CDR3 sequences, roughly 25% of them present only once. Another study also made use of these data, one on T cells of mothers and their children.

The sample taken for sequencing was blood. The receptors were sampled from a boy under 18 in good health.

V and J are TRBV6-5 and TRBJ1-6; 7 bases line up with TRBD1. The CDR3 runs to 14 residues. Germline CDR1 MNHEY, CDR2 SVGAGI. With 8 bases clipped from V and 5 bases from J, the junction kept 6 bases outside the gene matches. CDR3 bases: TGTGCCAGCGGAGACAGGGTTAATAATTCACCCCTCCACTTT. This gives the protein CASGDRVNNSPLHF.

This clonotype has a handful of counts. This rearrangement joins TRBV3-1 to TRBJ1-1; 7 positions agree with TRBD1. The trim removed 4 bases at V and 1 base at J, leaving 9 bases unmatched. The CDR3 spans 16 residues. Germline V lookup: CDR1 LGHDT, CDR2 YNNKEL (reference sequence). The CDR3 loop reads CASSRLGQAKNTEAFF. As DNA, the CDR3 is TGTGCCAGCAGCCGATTAGGACAGGCGAAGAACACTGAAGCTTTCTTT.

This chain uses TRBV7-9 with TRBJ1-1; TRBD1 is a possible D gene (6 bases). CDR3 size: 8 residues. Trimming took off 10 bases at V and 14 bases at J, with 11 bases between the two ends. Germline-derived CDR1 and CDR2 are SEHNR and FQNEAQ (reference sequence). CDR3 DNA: TGTGCCACCGGGACATCATTCTTT. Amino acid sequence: CATGTSFF.

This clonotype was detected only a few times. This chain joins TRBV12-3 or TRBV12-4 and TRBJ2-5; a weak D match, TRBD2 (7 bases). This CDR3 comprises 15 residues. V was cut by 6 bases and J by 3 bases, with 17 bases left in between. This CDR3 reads CASSLGGAVEETQYF. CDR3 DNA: TGTGCCAGCAGCCTGGGGGGGGCGGTAGAAGAGACCCAGTACTTC.

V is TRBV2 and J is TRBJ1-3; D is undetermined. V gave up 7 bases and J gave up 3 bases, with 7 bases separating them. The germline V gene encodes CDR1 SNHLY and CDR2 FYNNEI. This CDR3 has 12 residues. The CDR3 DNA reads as TGTGCCAGCAAGGAGCGTGGAAACACCATATATTTT. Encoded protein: CASKERGNTIYF.

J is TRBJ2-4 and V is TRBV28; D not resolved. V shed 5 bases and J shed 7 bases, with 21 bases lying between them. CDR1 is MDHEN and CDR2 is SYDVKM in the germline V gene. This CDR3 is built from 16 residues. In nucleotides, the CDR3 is TGTGCCAGCAGTACTCTTAGTCTTGGGAATCGCAACATTCAGTACTTC. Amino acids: CASSTLSLGNRNIQYF.

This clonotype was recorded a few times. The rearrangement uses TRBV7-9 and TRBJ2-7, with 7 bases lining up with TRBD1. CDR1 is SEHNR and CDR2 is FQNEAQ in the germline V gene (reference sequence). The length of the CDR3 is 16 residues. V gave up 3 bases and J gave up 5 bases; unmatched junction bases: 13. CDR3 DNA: TGTGCCAGCAGCTTGGTGAGGGGGCAGGGGCTTAACGAGCAGTACTTC. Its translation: CASSLVRGQGLNEQYF.

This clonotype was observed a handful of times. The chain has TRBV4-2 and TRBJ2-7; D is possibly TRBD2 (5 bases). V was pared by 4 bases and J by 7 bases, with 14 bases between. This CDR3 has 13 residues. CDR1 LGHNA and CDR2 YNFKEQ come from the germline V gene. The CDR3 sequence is CASSLDTGEEQYF. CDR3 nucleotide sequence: TGTGCCAGCAGCCTCGATACCGGGGAGGAGCAGTACTTC.

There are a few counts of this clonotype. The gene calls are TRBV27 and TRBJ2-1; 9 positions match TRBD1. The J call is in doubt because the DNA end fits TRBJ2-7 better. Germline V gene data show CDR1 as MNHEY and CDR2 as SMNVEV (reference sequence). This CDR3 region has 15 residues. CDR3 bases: TGTGCCAGCAGTTTCCTCGGGACAGGGTTCCCCGAGCAGTACTTC. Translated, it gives CASSFLGTGFPEQYF.

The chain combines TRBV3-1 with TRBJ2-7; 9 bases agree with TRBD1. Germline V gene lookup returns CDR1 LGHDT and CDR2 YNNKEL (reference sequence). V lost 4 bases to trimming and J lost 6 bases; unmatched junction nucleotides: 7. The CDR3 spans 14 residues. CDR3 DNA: TGTGCCAGCAGCCCGCTACAGGGGGCGGTCGAGCAGTACTTC. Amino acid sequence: CASSPLQGAVEQYF.

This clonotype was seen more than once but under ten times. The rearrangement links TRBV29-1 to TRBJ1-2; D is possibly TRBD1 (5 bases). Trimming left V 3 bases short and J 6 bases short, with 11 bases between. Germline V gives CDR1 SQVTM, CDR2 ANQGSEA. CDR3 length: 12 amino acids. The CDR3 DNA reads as TGCAGCGTTGACAGGGTTGTCAATGGCTACACCTTC. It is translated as CSVDRVVNGYTF.

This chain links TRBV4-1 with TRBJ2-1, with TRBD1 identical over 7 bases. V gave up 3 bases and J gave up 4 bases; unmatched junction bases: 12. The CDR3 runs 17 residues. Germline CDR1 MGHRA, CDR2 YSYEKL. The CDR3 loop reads CASSQAQGDPSYNEQFF. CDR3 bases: TGCGCCAGCAGCCAGGCTCAGGGGGACCCCTCGTACAATGAGCAGTTCTTC.

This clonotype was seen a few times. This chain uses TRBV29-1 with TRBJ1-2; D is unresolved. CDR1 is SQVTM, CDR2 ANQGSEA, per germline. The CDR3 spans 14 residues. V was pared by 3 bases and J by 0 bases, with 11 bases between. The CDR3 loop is CSVEVQQPNYGYTF. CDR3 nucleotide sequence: TGCAGCGTTGAGGTCCAGCAACCTAACTATGGCTACACCTTC.

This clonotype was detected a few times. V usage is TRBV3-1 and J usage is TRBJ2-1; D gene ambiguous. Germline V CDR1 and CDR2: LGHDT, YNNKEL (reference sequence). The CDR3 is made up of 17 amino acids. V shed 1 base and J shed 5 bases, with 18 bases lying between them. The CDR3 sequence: CASSQAPRDRAHNEQFF. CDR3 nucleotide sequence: TGTGCCAGCAGCCAAGCCCCCCGTGATAGGGCCCACAATGAGCAGTTCTTC.

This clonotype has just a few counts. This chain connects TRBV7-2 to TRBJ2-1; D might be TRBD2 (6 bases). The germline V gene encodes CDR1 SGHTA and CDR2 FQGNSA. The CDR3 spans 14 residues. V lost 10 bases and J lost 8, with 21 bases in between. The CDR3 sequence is CATAGTSQIDEQFF. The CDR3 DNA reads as TGTGCCACTGCCGGAACTAGCCAAATCGATGAGCAGTTCTTC. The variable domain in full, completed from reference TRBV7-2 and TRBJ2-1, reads GAGVSQSPSNKVTEKGKDVELRCDPISGHTALYWYRQSLGQGLEFLIYFQGNSAPDKSGLPSDRFSAERTGGSVSTLTIQRTQQEDSAVYLCATAGTSQIDEQFFGPGTRLTVL.

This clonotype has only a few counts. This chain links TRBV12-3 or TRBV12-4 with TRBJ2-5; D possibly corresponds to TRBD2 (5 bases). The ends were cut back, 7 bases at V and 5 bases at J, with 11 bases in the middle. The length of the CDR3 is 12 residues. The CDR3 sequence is CASMDGGETQYF. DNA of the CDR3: TGTGCCAGCATGGACGGCGGGGAGACCCAGTACTTC.

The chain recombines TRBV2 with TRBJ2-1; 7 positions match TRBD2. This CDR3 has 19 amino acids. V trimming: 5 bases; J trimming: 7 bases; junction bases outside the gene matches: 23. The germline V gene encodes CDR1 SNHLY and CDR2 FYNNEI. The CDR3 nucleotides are TGTGCCAGCAGTCGTAGGCCCTTGGGGAGCGGGGCTATGGGGAATGAGCAGTTCTTC. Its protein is CASSRRPLGSGAMGNEQFF.

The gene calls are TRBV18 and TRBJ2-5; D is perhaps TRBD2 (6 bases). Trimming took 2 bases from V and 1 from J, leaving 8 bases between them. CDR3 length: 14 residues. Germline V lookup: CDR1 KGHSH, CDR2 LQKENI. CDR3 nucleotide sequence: TGTGCCAGCTCACCATATAGCGGCCAAGAGACCCAGTACTTC. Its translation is CASSPYSGQETQYF.

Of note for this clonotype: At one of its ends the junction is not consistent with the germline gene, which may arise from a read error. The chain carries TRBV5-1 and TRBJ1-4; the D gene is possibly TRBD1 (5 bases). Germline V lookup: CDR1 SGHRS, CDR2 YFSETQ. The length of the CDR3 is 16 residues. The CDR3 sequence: CASSLAVSGTNEQLFF. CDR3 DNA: TGCGCCAGCAGCTTGGCCGTATCAGGGACTAATGAACAACTGTTTTTT.

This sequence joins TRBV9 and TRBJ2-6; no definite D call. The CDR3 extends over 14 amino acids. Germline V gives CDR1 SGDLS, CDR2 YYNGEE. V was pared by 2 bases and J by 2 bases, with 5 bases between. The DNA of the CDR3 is TGTGCCAGCAGCGTCCAGACTGGGGCCAACGTCCTGACTTTC. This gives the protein CASSVQTGANVLTF.

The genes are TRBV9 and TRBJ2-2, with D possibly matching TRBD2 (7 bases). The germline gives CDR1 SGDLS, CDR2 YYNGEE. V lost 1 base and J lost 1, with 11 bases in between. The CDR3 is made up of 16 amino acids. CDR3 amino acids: CASSVKGGLNTGELFF. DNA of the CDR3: TGTGCCAGCAGCGTAAAGGGGGGGTTGAACACCGGGGAGCTGTTTTTT.

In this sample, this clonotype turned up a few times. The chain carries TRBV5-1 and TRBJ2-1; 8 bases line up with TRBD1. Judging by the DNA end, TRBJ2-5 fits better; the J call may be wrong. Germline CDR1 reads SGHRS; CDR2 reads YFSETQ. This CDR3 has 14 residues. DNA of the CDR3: TGCGCCAGCAGCTATGACAGGGGTGGAAAGACCCAGTACTTC. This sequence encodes CASSYDRGGKTQYF.

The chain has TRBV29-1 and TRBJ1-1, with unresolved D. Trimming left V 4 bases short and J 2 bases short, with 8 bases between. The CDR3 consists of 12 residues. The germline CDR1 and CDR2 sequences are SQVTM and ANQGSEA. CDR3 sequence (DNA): TGCAGCGTTGGGTGGGAAAACACTGAAGCTTTCTTT. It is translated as CSVGWENTEAFF.

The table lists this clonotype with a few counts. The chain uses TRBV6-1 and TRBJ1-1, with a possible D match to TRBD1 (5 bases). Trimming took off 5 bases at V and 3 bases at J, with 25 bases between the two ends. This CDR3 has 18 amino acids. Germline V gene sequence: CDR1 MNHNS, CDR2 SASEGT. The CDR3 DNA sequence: TGTGCCAGCAGTCGCGGACCACCTGAGGTAGGGGTGGACACTGAAGCTTTCTTT. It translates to CASSRGPPEVGVDTEAFF.

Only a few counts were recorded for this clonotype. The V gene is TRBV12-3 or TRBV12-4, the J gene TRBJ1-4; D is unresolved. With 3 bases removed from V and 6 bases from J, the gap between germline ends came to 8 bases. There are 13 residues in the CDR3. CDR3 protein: CASSFGADEKLFF. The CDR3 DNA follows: TGTGCCAGCAGTTTTGGAGCCGATGAAAAACTGTTTTTT.

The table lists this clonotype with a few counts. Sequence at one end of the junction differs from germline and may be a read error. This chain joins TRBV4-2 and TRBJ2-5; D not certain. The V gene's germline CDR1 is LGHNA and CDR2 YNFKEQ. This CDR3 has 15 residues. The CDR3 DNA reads TGTGCCCGCAGCCGCGATCAGTTTTCCCAAGAGACCCAGTACTTC. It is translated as CARSRDQFSQETQYF.

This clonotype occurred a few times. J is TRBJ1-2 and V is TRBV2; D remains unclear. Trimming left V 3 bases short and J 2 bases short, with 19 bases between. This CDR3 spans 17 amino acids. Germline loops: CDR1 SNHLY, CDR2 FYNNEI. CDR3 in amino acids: CASSERNLVINNYGYTF. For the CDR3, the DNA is TGTGCCAGCAGTGAGAGGAATTTAGTCATAAACAACTATGGCTACACCTTC.

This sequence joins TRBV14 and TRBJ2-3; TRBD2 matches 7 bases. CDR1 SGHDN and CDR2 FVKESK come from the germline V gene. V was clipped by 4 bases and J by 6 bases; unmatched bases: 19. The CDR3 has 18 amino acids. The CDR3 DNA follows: TGTGCCAGCAGCCCAACAAGAAGACTAGCCGGGCCGACCGATACGCAGTATTTT. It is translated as CASSPTRRLAGPTDTQYF.

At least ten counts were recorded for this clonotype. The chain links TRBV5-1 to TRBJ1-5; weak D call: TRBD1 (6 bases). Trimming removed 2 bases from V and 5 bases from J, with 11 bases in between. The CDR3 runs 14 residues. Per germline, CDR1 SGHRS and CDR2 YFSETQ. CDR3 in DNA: TGCGCCAGCAGCTTCGGGGGCAGGGATCAGCCCCAGCATTTT. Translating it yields CASSFGGRDQPQHF.

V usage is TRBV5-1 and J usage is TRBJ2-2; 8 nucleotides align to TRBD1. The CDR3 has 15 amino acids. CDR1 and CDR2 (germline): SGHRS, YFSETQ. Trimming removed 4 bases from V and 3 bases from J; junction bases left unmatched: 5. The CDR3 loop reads CASSRDRPDTGELFF. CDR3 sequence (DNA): TGCGCCAGCAGCCGGGACAGGCCTGACACCGGGGAGCTGTTTTTT. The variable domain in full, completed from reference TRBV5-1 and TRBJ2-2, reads KAGVTQTPRYLIKTRGQQVTLSCSPISGHRSVSWYQQTPGQGLQFLFEYFSETQRNKGNFPGRFSGRQFSNSRSEMNVSTLELGDSALYLCASSRDRPDTGELFFGEGSRLTVL.